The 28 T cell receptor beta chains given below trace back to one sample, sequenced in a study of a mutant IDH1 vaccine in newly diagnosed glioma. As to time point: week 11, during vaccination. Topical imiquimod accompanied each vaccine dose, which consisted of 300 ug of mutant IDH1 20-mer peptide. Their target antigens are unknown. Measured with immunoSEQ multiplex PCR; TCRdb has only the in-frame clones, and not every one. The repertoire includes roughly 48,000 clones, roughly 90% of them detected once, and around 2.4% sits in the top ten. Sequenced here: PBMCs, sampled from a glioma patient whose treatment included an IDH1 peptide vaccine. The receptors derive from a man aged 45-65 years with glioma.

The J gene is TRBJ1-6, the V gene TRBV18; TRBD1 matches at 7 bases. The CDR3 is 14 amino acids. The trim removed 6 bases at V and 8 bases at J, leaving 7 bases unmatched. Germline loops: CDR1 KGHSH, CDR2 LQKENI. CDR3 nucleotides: TGTGCCAGCTCCTCCCAGGGGGAACATTCACCCCTCCACTTT. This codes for CASSSQGEHSPLHF.

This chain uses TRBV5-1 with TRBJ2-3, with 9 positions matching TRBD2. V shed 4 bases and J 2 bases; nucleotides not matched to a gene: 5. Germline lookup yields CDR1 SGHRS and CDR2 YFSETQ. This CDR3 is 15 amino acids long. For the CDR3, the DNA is TGCGCCAGCAGCAGGGGACTAGCCATCACAGATACGCAGTATTTT. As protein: CASSRGLAITDTQYF.

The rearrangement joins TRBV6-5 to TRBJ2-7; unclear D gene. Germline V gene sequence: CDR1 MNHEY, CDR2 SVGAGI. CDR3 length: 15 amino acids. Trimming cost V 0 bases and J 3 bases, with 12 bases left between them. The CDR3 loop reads CASSYSSGSGYEQYF. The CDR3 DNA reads TGTGCCAGCAGTTACTCCTCGGGCTCAGGCTACGAGCAGTACTTC.

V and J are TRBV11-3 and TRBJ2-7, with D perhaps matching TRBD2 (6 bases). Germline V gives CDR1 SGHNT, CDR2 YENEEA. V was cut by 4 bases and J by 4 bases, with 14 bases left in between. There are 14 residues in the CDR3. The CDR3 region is CASSSGTGSYEQYF. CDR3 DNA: TGTGCCAGCAGCTCGGGGACTGGATCATACGAGCAGTACTTC.

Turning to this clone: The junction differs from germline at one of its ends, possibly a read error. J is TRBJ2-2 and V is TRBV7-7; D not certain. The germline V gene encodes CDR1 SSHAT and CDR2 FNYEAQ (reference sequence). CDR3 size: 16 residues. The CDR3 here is CASSPMARPDTGELFF. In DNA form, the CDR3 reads TGTGCTAGCAGCCCCATGGCCCGACCGGACACCGGGGAGCTGTTTTTT.

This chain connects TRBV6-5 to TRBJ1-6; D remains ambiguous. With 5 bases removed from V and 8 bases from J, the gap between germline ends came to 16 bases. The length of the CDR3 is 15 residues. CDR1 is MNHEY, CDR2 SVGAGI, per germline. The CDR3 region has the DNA TGTGCCAGCAGTCTAATATCCGAAAATTATTCACCCCTCCACTTT. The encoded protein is CASSLISENYSPLHF.

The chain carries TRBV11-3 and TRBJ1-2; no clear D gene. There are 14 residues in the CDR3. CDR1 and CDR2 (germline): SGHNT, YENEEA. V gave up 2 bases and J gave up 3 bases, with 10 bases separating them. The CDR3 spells CASSLNSPHYGYTF. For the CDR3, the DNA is TGTGCCAGCAGCTTAAACTCTCCCCACTATGGCTACACCTTC.

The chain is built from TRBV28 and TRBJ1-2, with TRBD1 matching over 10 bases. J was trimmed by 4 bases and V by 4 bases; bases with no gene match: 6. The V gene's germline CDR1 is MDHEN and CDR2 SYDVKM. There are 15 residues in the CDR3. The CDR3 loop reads CASSSRDRGSYGYTF. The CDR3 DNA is TGTGCCAGCAGTTCCCGGGACAGGGGTTCCTATGGCTACACCTTC.

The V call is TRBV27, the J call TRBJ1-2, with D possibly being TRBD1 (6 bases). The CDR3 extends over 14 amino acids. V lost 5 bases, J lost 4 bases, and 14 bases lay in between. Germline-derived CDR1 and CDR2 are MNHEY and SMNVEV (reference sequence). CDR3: CASSPRDIGYGYTF. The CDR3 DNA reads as TGTGCCAGCAGTCCACGGGACATCGGCTATGGCTACACCTTC.

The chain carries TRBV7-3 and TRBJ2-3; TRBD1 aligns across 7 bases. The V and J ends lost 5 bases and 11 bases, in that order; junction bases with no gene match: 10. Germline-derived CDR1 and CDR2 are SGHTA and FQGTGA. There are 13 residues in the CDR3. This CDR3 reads CASSPDRDSEQYF. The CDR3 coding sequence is TGTGCCAGCAGCCCTGACCGGGACAGCGAGCAGTATTTT. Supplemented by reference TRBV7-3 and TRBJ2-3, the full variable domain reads GAGVSQTPSNKVTEKGKYVELRCDPISGHTALYWYRQSLGQGPEFLIYFQGTGAADDSGLPNDRFFAVRPEGSVSTLKIQRTERGDSAVYLCASSPDRDSEQYFGPGTRLTVL.

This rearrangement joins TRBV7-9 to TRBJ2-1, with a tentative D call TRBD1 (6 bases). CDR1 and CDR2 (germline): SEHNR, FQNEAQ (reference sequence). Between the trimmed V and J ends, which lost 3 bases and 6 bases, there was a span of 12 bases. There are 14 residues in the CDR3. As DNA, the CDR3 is TGTGCCAGCAGCTTGTCCACAGGGAGCAATGAGCAGTTCTTC. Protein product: CASSLSTGSNEQFF.

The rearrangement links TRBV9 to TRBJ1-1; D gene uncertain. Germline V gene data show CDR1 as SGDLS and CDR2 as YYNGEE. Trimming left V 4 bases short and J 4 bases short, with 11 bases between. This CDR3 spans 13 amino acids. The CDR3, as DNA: TGTGCCAGCAGCCCTGGGCTAACCACTGAAGCTTTCTTT. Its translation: CASSPGLTTEAFF.

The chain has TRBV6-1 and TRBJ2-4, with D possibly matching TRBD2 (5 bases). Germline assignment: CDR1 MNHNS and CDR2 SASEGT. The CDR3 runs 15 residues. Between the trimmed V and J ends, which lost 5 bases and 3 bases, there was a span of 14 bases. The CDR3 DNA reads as TGTGCCAGCAGTCAGTCCGGGGTTCGCAAAAACATTCAGTACTTC. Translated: CASSQSGVRKNIQYF.

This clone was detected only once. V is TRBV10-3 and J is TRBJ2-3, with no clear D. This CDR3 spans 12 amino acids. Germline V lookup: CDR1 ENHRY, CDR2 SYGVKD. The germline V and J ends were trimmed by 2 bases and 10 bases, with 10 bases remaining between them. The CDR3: CAISERSFAQYF. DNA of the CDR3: TGTGCCATCAGTGAGAGGAGTTTTGCGCAGTATTTT.

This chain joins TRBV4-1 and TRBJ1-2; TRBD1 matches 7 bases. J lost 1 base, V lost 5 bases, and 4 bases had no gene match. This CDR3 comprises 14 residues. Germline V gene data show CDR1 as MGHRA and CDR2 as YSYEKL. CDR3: CASSSQGGNYGYTF. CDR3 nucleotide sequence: TGCGCCAGCAGCTCCCAGGGGGGTAACTATGGCTACACCTTC.

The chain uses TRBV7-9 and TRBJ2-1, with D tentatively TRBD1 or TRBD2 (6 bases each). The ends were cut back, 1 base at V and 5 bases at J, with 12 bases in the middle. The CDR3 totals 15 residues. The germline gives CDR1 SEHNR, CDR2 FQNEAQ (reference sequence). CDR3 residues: CASSLDGGANNEQFF. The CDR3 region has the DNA TGTGCCAGCAGCTTAGACGGGGGCGCGAACAATGAGCAGTTCTTC.

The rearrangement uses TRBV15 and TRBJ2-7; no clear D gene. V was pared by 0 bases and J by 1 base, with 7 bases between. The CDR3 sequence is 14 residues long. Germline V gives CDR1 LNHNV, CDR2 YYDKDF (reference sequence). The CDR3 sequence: CATSRDHRSYEQYF. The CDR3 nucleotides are TGTGCCACCAGCAGAGATCATCGTTCCTACGAGCAGTACTTC.

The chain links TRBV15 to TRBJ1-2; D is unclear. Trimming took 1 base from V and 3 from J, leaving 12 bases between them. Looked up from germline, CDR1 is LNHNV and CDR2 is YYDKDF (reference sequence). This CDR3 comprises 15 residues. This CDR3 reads CATSRVVAEDYGYTF. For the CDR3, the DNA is TGTGCCACCAGCAGAGTAGTGGCAGAAGACTATGGCTACACCTTC.

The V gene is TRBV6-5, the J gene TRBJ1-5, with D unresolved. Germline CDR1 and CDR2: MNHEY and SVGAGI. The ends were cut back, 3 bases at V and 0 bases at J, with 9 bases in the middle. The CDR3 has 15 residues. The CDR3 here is CASSYSHDSNQPQHF. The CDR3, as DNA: TGTGCCAGCAGTTATTCCCATGATAGCAATCAGCCCCAGCATTTT.

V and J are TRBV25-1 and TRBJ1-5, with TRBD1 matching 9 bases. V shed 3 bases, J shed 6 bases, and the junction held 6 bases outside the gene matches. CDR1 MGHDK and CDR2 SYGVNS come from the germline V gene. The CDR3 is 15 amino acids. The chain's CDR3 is CASSDLDRGSQPQHF. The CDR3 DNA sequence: TGTGCCAGCAGTGACTTGGACAGGGGAAGTCAGCCCCAGCATTTT. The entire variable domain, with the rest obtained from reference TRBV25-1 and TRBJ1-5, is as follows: EADIYQTPRYLVIGTGKKITLECSQTMGHDKMYWYQQDPGMELHLIHYSYGVNSTEKGDLSSESTVSRIRTEHFPLTLESARPSHTSQYLCASSDLDRGSQPQHFGDGTRLSIL.

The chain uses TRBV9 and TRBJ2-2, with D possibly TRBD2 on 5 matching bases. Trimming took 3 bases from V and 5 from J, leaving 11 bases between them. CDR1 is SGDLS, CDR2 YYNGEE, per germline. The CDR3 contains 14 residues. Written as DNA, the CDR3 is TGTGCCAGCAGCGGGACTCCGGGGACCGGGGAGCTGTTTTTT. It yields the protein CASSGTPGTGELFF.

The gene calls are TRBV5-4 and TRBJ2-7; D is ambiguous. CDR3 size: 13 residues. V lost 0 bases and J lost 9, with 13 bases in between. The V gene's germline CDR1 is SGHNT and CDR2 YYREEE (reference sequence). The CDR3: CASSLATGKGQYF. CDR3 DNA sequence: TGTGCCAGCAGCTTGGCAACGGGTAAGGGGCAGTACTTC.

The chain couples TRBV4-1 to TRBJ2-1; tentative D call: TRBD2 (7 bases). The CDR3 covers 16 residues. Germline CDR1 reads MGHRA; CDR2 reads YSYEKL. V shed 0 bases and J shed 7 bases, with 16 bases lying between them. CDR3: CASSQDGGAGWNEQFF. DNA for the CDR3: TGCGCCAGCAGCCAAGATGGGGGGGCTGGATGGAATGAGCAGTTCTTC.

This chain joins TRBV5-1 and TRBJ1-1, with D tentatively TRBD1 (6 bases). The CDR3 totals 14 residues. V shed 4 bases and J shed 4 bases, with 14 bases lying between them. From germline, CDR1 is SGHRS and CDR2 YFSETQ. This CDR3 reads CASSPSDRSTEAFF. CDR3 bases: TGCGCCAGCAGCCCATCCGACAGGAGCACTGAAGCTTTCTTT.

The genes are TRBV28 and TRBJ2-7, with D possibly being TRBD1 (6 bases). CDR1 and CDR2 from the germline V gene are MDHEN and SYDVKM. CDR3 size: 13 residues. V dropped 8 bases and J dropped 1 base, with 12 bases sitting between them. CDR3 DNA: TGTGCCAGCGTCGGGGACACTTCCTACGAGCAGTACTTC. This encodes CASVGDTSYEQYF.

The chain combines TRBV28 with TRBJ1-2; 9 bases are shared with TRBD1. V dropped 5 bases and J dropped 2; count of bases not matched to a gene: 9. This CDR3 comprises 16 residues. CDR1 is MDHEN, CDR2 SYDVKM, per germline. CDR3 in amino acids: CASSPPAGTGNYGYTF. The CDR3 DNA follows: TGTGCCAGCAGTCCCCCGGCCGGGACAGGGAACTATGGCTACACCTTC.

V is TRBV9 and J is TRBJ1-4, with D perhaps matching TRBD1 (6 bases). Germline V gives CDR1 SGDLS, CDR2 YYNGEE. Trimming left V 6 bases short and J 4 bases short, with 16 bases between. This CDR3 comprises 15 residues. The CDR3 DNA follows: TGTGCCAGCACGGGAACGACAGGATTTAATGAAAAACTGTTTTTT. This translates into CASTGTTGFNEKLFF.

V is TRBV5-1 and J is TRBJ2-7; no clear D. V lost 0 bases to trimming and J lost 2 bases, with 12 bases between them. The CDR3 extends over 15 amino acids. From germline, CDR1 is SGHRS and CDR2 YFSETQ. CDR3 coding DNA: TGCGCCAGCAGCTTGGACCCTACTGGTACCTACGAGCAGTACTTC. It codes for CASSLDPTGTYEQYF.